This T cell receptor beta chain was captured in a study of T-cell reconstitution after alpha-beta-depleted transplantation in children. Study-wide results and limits: Reports say that about two months after transplant, the alpha-beta T cells came out of several hundred graft clones that had expanded.

A note on this clonotype: Antigen specificity is unknown.

The CDR3 runs 14 residues. V trimming: 7 bases; J trimming: 3 bases; junction bases outside the gene matches: 7. The germline V gene encodes CDR1 MNHEY and CDR2 SVGAGI. During its preparation, the TCRbeta library received unique molecular identifiers. Each CDR3 protein is one row after TCRdb ran MiXCR on the PCR reads. The sample carries 500,000 to 650,000 distinct CDR3 sequences, 13% recorded once. This chain connects TRBV6-5 to TRBJ2-7, with 9 bases aligning to TRBD1. The TCR originated in a male patient younger than 18 who had a stem cell transplant for acute myeloid leukemia, so the T cells may come from the graft donor. The source material was PBMCs, mostly from graft donor cells, sampled 360 days after TCRalphabeta/CD19-depleted stem cell transplant. This CDR3 reads CASITGTGNYEQYF. CDR3 nucleotides: TGTGCCAGCATTACGGGGACAGGGAACTACGAGCAGTACTTC.